This is a list of T cell receptor beta chains from one sample in a study of blood T cell repertoires in COVID-19. Some clones are missing from TCRdb's copy, which holds only in-frame ones; the method was immunoSEQ multiplex PCR. This table has 70,000 to 95,000 clones, roughly four fifths appearing once. The specimen was peripheral blood. Receptors were obtained from a human donor in a cohort sampled during active COVID-19. Each CDR3 is given with its conserved first and last residue. The D gene is left open where the match is weak. Size tells how often a clone was seen (once, few, many) or the class of an expanded clone, and some rows leave it out.

>TRBV6-6|TRBJ1-1|-|TRBD1
CASSKGDRLEAFF
TGTGCCAGCAGTAAGGGGGACAGACTTGAAGCTTTCTTT
>TRBV29-1|TRBJ1-5|-|TRBD1
CSVQQGAQPQHF
TGCAGCGTTCAACAGGGGGCTCAGCCCCAGCATTTT
>TRBV7-2|TRBJ2-5|-|-
CASSLGRETQYF
TGTGCCAGCAGCTTGGGGCGGGAGACCCAGTACTTC
>TRBV2|TRBJ1-1|-|-
CASSAGENTEAFF
TGTGCCAGCAGTGCCGGGGAGAACACTGAAGCTTTCTTT
>TRBV7-3|TRBJ2-3|-|-
CASSPAPTIRWAYF
TGTGCCAGCAGCCCCGCCCCGACGATAAGATGGGCGTATTTT
>TRBV2|TRBJ2-7|once|TRBD1
CASSRQGAHEQYF
TGTGCCAGCAGCCGACAGGGGGCCCACGAGCAGTACTTC
>TRBV7-9|TRBJ1-5|few|TRBD1
CASSSKTGSSNQPQHF
TGTGCCAGCAGCTCTAAGACAGGGTCGAGCAATCAGCCCCAGCATTTT
>TRBV12-3/TRBV12-4|TRBJ2-3|once|-
CALYRHGTDTQYF
TGTGCCCTCTATAGACACGGCACAGATACGCAGTATTTT
>TRBV27|TRBJ1-1|-|-
CASSSWTRGYTEAFF
TGTGCCAGCAGTTCATGGACAAGGGGATACACTGAAGCTTTCTTT
>TRBV7-2|TRBJ2-7|-|-
CASSLQGRYEQYF
TGTGCCAGCAGCTTACAGGGGCGGTACGAGCAGTACTTC
>TRBV27|TRBJ2-5|-|-
CASSLSRLAETQYF
TGTGCCAGCAGTTTATCGAGGCTAGCCGAGACCCAGTACTTC
>TRBV7-2|TRBJ1-1|-|TRBD1
CASSFSGGRMNTEAFF
TGTGCCAGCAGCTTTTCAGGGGGTAGGATGAACACTGAAGCTTTCTTT
>TRBV2|TRBJ1-3|-|-
CASSDATGNLRGNTIYF
TGTGCCAGCAGTGACGCGACAGGCAACCTGCGCGGAAACACCATATATTTT
>TRBV7-2|TRBJ2-5|-|-
CASSLMQISQETQYF
TGTGCCAGCAGCTTAATGCAGATATCTCAAGAGACCCAGTACTTC
>TRBV2|TRBJ1-2|-|-
CASSRIQGTWGYGYTF
TGTGCCAGCAGTCGGATCCAGGGCACCTGGGGCTATGGCTACACCTTC
>TRBV14|TRBJ1-5|-|-
CASSRQGNQPQHF
TGTGCCAGCAGCCGACAGGGCAATCAGCCCCAGCATTTT
>TRBV7-9|TRBJ2-6|-|-
CASSRDSGANVLTF
TGTGCCAGCAGCCGAGACTCTGGGGCCAACGTCCTGACTTTC
>TRBV30|TRBJ2-7|once|-
CAWTRGGPMVNEQYF
TGTGCCTGGACCCGGGGAGGACCGATGGTGAACGAGCAGTACTTC
>TRBV5-1|TRBJ2-7|-|-
CASSWTVSYEQYF
TGCGCCAGCAGCTGGACAGTCTCCTACGAGCAGTACTTC
>TRBV7-6|TRBJ1-6|once|-
CASSLAVGGINSPLHF
TGTGCCAGCAGCTTAGCTGTGGGGGGTATCAATTCACCCCTCCACTTT
>TRBV6-1|TRBJ1-5|-|-
CASSEKNRGKGNQPQHF
TGTGCCAGCAGTGAAAAAAATAGGGGAAAGGGCAATCAGCCCCAGCATTTT
>TRBV10-3|TRBJ2-7|many|TRBD1
CAIRSQEPGQAGEQYF
TGTGCCATCAGGAGCCAGGAACCGGGACAGGCCGGTGAGCAGTACTTC
>TRBV18|TRBJ2-7|-|-
CASSPRTPSRDYEQYF
TGTGCCAGCTCACCAAGAACCCCGTCTCGGGACTACGAGCAGTACTTC
>TRBV4-3|TRBJ2-5|-|TRBD2
CASSQGVAGGVQETQYF
TGCGCCAGCAGCCAAGGGGTAGCGGGGGGTGTTCAAGAGACCCAGTACTTC
>TRBV11-2|TRBJ1-1|once|-
CASSFPSWNTEAFF
TGTGCCAGCAGCTTCCCTTCGTGGAACACTGAAGCTTTCTTT
>TRBV5-1|TRBJ2-7|-|TRBD1
CASSLRAGTGSYEQYF
TGCGCCAGCAGCTTGAGGGCCGGGACAGGGAGCTACGAGCAGTACTTC
>TRBV12-3/TRBV12-4|TRBJ2-2|-|-
CASSRGTGELFF
TGTGCCAGCAGCCGGGGCACCGGGGAGCTGTTTTTT
>TRBV21-1|TRBJ1-3|-|-
CASSTRQVSGNTIYF
TGTGCCAGCAGCACTAGACAGGTCTCTGGAAACACCATATATTTT
>TRBV7-3|TRBJ1-2|once|TRBD1
CASSRGTGEGYTF
TGTGCCAGCAGCCGCGGGACAGGGGAAGGCTACACCTTC
>TRBV7-8|TRBJ2-5|-|TRBD2
CASSFDAGVGETQYF
TGTGCCAGCAGCTTTGATGCGGGAGTGGGGGAGACCCAGTACTTC
>TRBV9|TRBJ2-7|few|TRBD1
CASSAGTDYEQYF
TGTGCCAGCAGCGCCGGGACAGATTACGAGCAGTACTTC
>TRBV3-1/TRBV3-2|TRBJ2-3|-|-
CASSQDSLMGYSNQPQYF
TGTGCCAGCAGCCAGGACAGCCTCATGGGCTATAGCAATCAGCCCCAGTATTTT
>TRBV13|TRBJ2-1|-|TRBD2
CASRPGTSRVDEQFF
TGTGCCAGCAGGCCCGGGACTAGCCGCGTCGATGAGCAGTTCTTC
>TRBV11-2|TRBJ2-7|-|-
CASSKTHPGHSSYEQYF
TGTGCCAGCAGCAAAACTCATCCGGGACACAGCTCCTACGAGCAGTACTTC
>TRBV7-9|TRBJ2-5|-|TRBD1
CASSRQGRETQYF
TGTGCCAGCAGCCGACAGGGGCGGGAGACCCAGTACTTC
>TRBV6-2/TRBV6-3|TRBJ1-1|-|-
CASSPRPRFYMNTEAFF
TGTGCCAGCAGCCCCAGGCCGCGATTTTACATGAACACTGAAGCTTTCTTT
>TRBV4-1|TRBJ1-5|-|TRBD1
CASSKDRASNQPQHF
TGCGCCAGCAGCAAAGACAGGGCGAGCAATCAGCCCCAGCATTTT
>TRBV4-2|TRBJ1-1|-|TRBD1
CASSQVNRGLSEAFF
TGTGCCAGCAGCCAAGTGAACAGGGGGCTATCTGAAGCTTTCTTT
>TRBV10-2|TRBJ1-6|few|-
CASSETGGGNSPLHF
TGCGCCAGCAGTGAAACCGGGGGAGGTAATTCACCCCTCCACTTT
>TRBV11-3|TRBJ1-1|-|TRBD1
CASSQRQGARTEAFF
TGTGCCAGCAGCCAAAGACAGGGGGCGCGGACTGAAGCTTTCTTT
>TRBV10-2|TRBJ1-6|-|TRBD1
CASSGQGVNSPLHF
TGCGCCAGCAGTGGTCAGGGGGTTAATTCACCCCTCCACTTT
>TRBV7-6|TRBJ2-2|-|-
CASSFLQGGMNTGELFF
TGTGCCAGCAGCTTTTTACAGGGGGGGATGAACACCGGGGAGCTGTTTTTT
>TRBV27|TRBJ1-5|many|-
CASSLKTKVYSNQPQHF
TGTGCCAGCAGTTTAAAAACGAAAGTCTATAGCAATCAGCCCCAGCATTTT
>TRBV6-5|TRBJ1-1|-|TRBD1
CASSKGAGMNTEAFF
TGTGCCAGCAGTAAGGGGGCAGGGATGAACACTGAAGCTTTCTTT
>TRBV2|TRBJ1-4|-|TRBD1
CASRDRRTNEKLFF
TGTGCCAGCAGGGACAGGAGAACTAATGAAAAACTGTTTTTT
>TRBV3-1/TRBV3-2|TRBJ1-1|once|-
CASSPLHDRPFF
TGTGCCAGCAGCCCCCTACATGACAGGCCTTTCTTT
>TRBV27|TRBJ2-1|few|-
CASSRQVSYNEQFF
TGTGCCAGCAGTAGACAGGTGTCCTACAATGAGCAGTTCTTC
>TRBV15|TRBJ1-3|-|TRBD1
CATSWGQLSGNTIYF
TGTGCCACCAGTTGGGGACAGCTCTCTGGAAACACCATATATTTT